This T cell receptor beta chain was documented in a study of T cell repertoires and HLA-DP antigens. Study-wide findings and caveats: The CD4+ repertoire was not split into naive and memory.

Pre-culture CD4+ samples were sequenced deeply, targeting 150,000 to 250,000 T cell genomes. The assay was immunoSEQ multiplex PCR, and TCRdb's table has in-frame clones only and misses some. Of over 60,000 clones in the sample, roughly 75% were seen once. Germline CDR1 MNHNS, CDR2 SASEGT. The CDR3 extends over 12 amino acids. For this clone: Its antigen is as yet unknown.

Material: CD4+ T cells from PBMCs. The chain has TRBV6-1 and TRBJ2-7; 8 positions match TRBD1. The TCR originated in a man between 60 and 70 years old in good health and CMV-seronegative. CDR3 in amino acids: CASSERGTGKEV. The CDR3 region has the DNA TGTGCCAGCAGTGAACGGGGGACAGGTAAAGAAGTC.